This T cell receptor beta chain was retrieved from a study of blood T cell repertoires in COVID-19. The CDR3 loop spans 15 amino acids. CDR1 is ENHRY and CDR2 is SYGVKD in the germline V gene. Trimming cost V 3 bases and J 1 base, with 12 bases left between them. Self-reported history from a screening survey and questionnaire set each donor's cohort. The data were produced by immunoSEQ multiplex PCR, yet TCRdb's version contains in-frame clones alone and is incomplete. The top ten hold 10% to 15% of the sample, which has around 180,000 clones, 84% seen once. The sequence derives from a man in his fifties or sixties who had recovered from COVID-19. The specimen sequenced was PBMCs or T cells enriched from blood (not recorded which). J is TRBJ1-1 and V is TRBV10-3; the D is unclear. In DNA, the CDR3 is TGTGCCATCAGTGATTACTCCGGTGGGAACACTGAAGCTTTCTTT. Amino acids: CAISDYSGGNTEAFF.